This T cell receptor (beta chain) was found in a study of cytomegalovirus exposure and HLA in healthy donors. General study findings and limits: Associated with cytomegalovirus, according to the listing, were around 160 TCR beta chains.

A note on this clone: Its antigen is as yet unknown.

With 60 Vbeta and 13 Jbeta primers, the PCR was carried out. Produced via immunoSEQ multiplex PCR; TCRdb's table is partial and in-frame only. The data hold about 190,000 clones, with 65% to 80% observed a single time. The CDR3 runs to 12 residues. Per the germline V gene, CDR1 is MNHNY and CDR2 is SVGAGI (reference sequence). Trimming removed 2 bases from V and 13 bases from J, with 12 bases in between. Material for sequencing was PBMCs. The receptor's source is a man younger than 45 in good health and CMV-seropositive. This rearrangement joins TRBV6-6 to TRBJ2-1; TRBD2 is a possible D gene (5 bases). The chain's CDR3 is CASSYVVREQFF. Here the CDR3 DNA reads TGTGCCAGCAGTTACGTCGTTCGGGAACAGTTCTTC.